This T cell receptor beta chain was sequenced in a study of T-cell reconstitution after alpha-beta-depleted transplantation in children. The TCRbeta library was prepared with unique molecular identifiers. From the PCR reads, TCRdb called clonotypes with MiXCR, one entry per CDR3 protein. The sample yields about 90,000 distinct CDR3 sequences, roughly 8.4% seen once. Per germline, CDR1 SQVTM and CDR2 ANQGSEA. The CDR3 covers 12 residues. V shed 3 bases and J shed 2 bases, with 7 bases lying between them. Ten or more counts support this clonotype. The sequence derives from a human donor who donated a stem cell graft to a child with congenital amegakaryocytic thrombocytopenia. The chain uses TRBV29-1 and TRBJ1-1; no firm D call. Sequenced here: PBMCs from the stem cell graft donor, sampled from the stem cell graft. Here the CDR3 DNA reads TGCAGCGTTGATAGGGCCAACACTGAAGCTTTCTTT. The encoded protein is CSVDRANTEAFF.